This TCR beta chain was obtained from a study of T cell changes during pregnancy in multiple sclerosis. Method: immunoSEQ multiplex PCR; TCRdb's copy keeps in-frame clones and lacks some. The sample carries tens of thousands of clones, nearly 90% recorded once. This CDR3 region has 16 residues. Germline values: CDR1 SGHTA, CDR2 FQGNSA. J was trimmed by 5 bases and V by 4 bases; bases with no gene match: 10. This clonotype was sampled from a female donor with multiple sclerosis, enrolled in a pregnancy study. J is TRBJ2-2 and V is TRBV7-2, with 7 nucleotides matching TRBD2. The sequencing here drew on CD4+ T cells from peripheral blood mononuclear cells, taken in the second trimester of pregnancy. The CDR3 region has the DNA TGTGCCAGCAGCTATAAGAGCGGGAAAGGAACCGGGGAGCTGTTTTTT. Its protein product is CASSYKSGKGTGELFF.